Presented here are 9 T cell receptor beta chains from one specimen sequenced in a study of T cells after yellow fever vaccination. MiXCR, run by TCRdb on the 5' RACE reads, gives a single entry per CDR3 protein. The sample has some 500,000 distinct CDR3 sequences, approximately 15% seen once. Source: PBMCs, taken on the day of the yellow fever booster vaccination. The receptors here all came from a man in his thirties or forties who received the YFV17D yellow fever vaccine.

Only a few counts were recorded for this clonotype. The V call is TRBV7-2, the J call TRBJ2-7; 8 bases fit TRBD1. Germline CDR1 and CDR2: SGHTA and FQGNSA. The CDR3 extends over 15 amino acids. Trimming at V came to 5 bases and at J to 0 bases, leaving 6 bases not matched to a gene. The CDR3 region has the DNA TGTGCCAGCAGCGATTGGGACAGGAGCTCCTACGAGCAGTACTTC. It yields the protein CASSDWDRSSYEQYF.

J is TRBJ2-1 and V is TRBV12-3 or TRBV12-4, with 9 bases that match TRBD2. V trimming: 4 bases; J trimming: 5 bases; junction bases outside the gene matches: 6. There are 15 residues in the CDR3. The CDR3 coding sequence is TGTGCCAGCAGTTCTCGGCGGGAGGGACACAATGAGCAGTTCTTC. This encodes CASSSRREGHNEQFF.

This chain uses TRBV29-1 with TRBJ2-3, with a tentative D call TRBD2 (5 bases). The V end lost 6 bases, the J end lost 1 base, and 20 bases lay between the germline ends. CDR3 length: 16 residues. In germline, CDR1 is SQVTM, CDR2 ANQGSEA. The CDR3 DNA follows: TGCAGCGTCCAGCACAGAGCTACGCGGGGCACAGATACGCAGTATTTT. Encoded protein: CSVQHRATRGTDTQYF.

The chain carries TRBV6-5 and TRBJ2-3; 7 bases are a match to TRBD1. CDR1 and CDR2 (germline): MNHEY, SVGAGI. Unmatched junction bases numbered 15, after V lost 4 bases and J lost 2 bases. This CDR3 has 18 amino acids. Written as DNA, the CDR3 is TGTGCCAGCAGTTCCCCCCGCTTGACAGGGCGTTACACAGATACGCAGTATTTT. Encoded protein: CASSSPRLTGRYTDTQYF.

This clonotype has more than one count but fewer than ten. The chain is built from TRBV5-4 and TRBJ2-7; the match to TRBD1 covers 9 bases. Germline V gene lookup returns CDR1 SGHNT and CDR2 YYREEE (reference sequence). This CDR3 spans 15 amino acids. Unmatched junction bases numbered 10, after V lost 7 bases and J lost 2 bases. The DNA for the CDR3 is TGTGCCAGCGCAACCCGGGACAGGGTTCCCTACGAGCAGTACTTC. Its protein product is CASATRDRVPYEQYF.

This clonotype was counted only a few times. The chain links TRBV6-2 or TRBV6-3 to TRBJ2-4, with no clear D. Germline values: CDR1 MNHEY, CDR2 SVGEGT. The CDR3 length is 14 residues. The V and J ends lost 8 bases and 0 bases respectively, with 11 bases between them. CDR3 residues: CASRRSLAKNIQYF. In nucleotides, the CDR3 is TGTGCCAGCCGCCGGTCACTAGCCAAAAACATTCAGTACTTC.

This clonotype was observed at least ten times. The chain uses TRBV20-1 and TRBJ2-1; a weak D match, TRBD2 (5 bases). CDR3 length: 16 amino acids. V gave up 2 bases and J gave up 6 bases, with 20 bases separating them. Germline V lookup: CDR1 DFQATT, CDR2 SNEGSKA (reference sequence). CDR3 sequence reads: CSARNRAGLASNEQFF. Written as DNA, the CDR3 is TGCAGTGCTAGAAACCGCGCCGGGCTAGCCTCCAATGAGCAGTTCTTC.

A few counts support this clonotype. The CDR3 nucleotides are TGTGCCACCAGCAGAGATCGGGACTCAGCCGTCACCGGGGAGCTGTTTTTT. This gives the protein CATSRDRDSAVTGELFF. The chain is built from TRBV15 and TRBJ2-2; D is perhaps TRBD2 (6 bases). Germline V gene lookup returns CDR1 LNHNV and CDR2 YYDKDF (reference sequence). Trimming shortened V by 0 bases and J by 4 bases, and 15 bases separated the two germline ends. The CDR3 length is 17 residues.

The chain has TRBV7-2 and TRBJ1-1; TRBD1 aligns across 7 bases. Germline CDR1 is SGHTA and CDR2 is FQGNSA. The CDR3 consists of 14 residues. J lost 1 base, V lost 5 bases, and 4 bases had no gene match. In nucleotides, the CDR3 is TGTGCCAGCAGCAAGGGACAGACGAACACTGAAGCTTTCTTT. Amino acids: CASSKGQTNTEAFF. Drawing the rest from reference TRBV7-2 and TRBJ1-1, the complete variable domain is GAGVSQSPSNKVTEKGKDVELRCDPISGHTALYWYRQSLGQGLEFLIYFQGNSAPDKSGLPSDRFSAERTGGSVSTLTIQRTQQEDSAVYLCASSKGQTNTEAFFGQGTRLTVV.